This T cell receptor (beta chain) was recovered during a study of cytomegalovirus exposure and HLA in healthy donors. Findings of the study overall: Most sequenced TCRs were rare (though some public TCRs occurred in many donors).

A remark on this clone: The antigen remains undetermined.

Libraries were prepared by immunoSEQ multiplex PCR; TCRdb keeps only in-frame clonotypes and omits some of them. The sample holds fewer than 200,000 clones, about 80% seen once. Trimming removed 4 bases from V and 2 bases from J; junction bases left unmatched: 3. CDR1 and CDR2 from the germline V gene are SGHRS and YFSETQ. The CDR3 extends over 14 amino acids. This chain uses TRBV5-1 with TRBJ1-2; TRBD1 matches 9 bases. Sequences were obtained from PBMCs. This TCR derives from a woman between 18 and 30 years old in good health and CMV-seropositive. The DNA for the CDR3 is TGCGCCAGCAGCCAAGGACAGGGGAACTATGGCTACACCTTC. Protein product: CASSQGQGNYGYTF.